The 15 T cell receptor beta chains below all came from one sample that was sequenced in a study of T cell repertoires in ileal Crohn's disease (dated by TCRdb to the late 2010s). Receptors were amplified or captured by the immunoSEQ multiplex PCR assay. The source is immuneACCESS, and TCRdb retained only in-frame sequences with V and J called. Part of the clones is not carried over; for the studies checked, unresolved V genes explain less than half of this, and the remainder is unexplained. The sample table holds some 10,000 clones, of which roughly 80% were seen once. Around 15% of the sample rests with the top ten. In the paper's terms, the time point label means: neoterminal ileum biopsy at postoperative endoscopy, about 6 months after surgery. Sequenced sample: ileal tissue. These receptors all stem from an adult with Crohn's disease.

For the CDR3, the DNA is TGTGCCAGCAGCTTTCTGGGAAGCGGTGGAAACACCATATATTTT. This translates into CASSFLGSGGNTIYF. The chain recombines TRBV5-6 with TRBJ1-3; unclear D gene. Trimming left V 2 bases short and J 3 bases short, with 12 bases between. There are 15 residues in the CDR3. The germline CDR1 and CDR2 sequences are SGHDT and YYEEEE. The full variable domain, its missing parts supplied by reference TRBV5-6 and TRBJ1-3, is DAGVTQSPTHLIKTRGQQVTLRCSPKSGHDTVSWYQQALGQGPQFIFQYYEEEERQRGNFPDRFSGHQFPNYSSELNVNALLLGDSALYLCASSFLGSGGNTIYFGEGSWLTVV.

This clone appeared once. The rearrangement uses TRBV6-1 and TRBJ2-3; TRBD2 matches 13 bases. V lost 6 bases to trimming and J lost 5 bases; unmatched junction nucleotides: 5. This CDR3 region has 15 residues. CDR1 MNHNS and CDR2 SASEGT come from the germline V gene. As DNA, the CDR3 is TGTGCCAGCAGCTTGGGACTAGCGGGGCTAGATACGCAGTATTTT. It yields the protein CASSLGLAGLDTQYF.

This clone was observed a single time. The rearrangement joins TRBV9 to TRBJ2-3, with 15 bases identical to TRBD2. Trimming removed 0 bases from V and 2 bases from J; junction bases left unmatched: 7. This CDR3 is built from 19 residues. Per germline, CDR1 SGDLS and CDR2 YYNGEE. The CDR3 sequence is CASSVGTSGRAVNTDTQYF. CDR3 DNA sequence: TGTGCCAGCAGCGTAGGGACTAGCGGGAGGGCCGTTAACACAGATACGCAGTATTTT.

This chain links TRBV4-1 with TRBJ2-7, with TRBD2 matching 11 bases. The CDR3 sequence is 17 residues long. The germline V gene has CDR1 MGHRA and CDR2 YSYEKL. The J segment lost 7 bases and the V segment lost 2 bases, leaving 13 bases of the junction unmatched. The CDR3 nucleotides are TGCGCCAGCAGCCAATCCACTAGCGGGAGTACCCTACGGGAGCAGTACTTC. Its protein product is CASSQSTSGSTLREQYF.

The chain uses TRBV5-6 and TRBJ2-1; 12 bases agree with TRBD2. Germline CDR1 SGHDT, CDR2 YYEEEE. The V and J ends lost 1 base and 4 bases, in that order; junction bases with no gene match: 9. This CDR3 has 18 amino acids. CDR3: CASSLSWLTSGSYNEQFF. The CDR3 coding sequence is TGTGCCAGCAGCTTGTCTTGGTTGACTAGCGGGAGTTACAATGAGCAGTTCTTC.

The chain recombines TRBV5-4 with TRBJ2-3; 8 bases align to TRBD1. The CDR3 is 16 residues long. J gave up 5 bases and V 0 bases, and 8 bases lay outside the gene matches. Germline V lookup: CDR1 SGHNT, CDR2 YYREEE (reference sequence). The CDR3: CASSLGGQGGLDTQYF. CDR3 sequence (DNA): TGTGCCAGCAGCTTGGGAGGACAGGGTGGATTAGATACGCAGTATTTT.

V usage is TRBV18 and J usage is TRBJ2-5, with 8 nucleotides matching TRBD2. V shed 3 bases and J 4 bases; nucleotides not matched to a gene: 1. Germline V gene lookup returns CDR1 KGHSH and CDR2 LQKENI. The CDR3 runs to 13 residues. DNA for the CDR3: TGTGCCAGCTCACCTCTAGCGGGAGAGACCCAGTACTTC. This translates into CASSPLAGETQYF.

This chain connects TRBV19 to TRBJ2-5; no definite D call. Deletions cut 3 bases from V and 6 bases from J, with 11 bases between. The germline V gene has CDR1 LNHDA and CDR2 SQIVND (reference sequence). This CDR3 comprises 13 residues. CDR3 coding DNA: TGTGCCAGTAGTATCACAGCCGCGCAGACCCAGTACTTC. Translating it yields CASSITAAQTQYF.

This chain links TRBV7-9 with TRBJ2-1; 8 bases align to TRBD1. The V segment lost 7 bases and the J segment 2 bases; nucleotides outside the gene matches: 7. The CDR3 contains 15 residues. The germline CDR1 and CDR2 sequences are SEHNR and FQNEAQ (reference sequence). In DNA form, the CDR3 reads TGTGCCAGCAACCGGCGGGACAGGACCTACAATGAGCAGTTCTTC. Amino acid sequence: CASNRRDRTYNEQFF.

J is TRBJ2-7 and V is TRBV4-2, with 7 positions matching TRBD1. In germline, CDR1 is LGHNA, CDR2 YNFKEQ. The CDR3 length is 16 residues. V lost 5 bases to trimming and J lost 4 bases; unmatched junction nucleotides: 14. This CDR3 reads CASSFPRQGRNYEQYF. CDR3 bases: TGTGCCAGCAGCTTCCCTAGACAGGGAAGGAATTACGAGCAGTACTTC.

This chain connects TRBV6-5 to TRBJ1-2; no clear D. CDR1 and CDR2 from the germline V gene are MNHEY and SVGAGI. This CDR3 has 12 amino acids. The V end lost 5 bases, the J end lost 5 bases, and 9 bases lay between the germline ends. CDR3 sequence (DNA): TGTGCCAGCAGTCAACCGGGGTATGGCTACACCTTC. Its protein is CASSQPGYGYTF.

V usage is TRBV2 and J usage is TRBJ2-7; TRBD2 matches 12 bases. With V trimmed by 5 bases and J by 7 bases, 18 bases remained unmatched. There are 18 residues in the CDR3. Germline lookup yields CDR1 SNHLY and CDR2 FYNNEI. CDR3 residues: CASSPPGGTSGRSGEQYF. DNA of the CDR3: TGTGCCAGCAGTCCCCCAGGTGGGACTAGCGGGCGCTCGGGGGAGCAGTACTTC.

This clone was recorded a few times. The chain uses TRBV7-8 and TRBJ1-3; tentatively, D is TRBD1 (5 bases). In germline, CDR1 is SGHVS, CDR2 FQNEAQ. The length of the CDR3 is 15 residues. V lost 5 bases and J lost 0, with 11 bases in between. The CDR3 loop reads CASSRGTNSGNTIYF. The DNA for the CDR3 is TGTGCCAGCAGCCGCGGGACGAACTCTGGAAACACCATATATTTT.

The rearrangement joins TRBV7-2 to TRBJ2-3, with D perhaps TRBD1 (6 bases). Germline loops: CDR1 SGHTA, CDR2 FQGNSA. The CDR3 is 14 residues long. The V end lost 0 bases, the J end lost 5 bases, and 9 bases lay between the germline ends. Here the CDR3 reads CASSLARGRDTQYF. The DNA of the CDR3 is TGTGCCAGCAGCTTAGCCAGGGGCCGAGATACGCAGTATTTT.

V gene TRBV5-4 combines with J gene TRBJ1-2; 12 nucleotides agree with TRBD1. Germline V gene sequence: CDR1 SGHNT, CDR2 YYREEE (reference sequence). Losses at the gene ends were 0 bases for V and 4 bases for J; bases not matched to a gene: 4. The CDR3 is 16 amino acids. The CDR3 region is CASSLVGTGGRYGYTF. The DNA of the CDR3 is TGTGCCAGCAGCTTGGTGGGGACAGGGGGCCGCTATGGCTACACCTTC.